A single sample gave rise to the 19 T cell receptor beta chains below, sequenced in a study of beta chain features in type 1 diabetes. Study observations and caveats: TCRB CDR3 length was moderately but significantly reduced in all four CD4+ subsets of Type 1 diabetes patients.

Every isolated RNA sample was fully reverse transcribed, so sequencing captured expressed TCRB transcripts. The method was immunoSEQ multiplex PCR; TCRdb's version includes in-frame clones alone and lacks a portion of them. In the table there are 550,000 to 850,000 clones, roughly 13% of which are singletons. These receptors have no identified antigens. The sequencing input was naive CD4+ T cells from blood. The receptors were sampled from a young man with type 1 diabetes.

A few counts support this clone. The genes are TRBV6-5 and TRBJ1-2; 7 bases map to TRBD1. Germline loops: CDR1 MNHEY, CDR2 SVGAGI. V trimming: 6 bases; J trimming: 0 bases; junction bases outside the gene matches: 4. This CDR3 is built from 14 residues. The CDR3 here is CASRGQVANYGYTF. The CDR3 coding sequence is TGTGCCAGCAGAGGACAGGTCGCTAACTATGGCTACACCTTC.

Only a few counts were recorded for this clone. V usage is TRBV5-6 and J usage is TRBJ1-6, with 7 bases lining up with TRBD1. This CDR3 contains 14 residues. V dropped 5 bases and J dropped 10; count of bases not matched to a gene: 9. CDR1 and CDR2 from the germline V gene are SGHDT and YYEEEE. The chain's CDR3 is CASRRQGVRSPLHF. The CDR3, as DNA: TGTGCCAGCAGACGACAGGGTGTTAGGTCACCCCTCCACTTT.

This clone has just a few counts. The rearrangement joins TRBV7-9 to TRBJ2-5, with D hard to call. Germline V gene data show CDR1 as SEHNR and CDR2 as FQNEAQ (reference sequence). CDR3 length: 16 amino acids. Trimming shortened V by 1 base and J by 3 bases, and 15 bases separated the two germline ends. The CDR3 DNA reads TGTGCCAGCAGCTTAGATCGCCGGGCAGGCAAAGAGACCCAGTACTTC. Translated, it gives CASSLDRRAGKETQYF.

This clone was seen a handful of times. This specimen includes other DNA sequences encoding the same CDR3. This chain's CDR3 is CASSISENQPQHF. CDR3 DNA sequence: TGTGCCAGTAGTATCTCCGAAAATCAGCCCCAGCATTTT. The chain has TRBV19 and TRBJ1-5; no definite D call. The V end lost 3 bases, the J end lost 4 bases, and 7 bases lay between the germline ends. CDR1 and CDR2 from the germline V gene are LNHDA and SQIVND (reference sequence). The CDR3 covers 13 residues.

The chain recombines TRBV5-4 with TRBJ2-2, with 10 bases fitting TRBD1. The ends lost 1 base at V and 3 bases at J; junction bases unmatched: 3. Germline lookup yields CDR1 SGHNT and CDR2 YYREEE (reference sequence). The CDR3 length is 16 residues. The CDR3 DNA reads TGTGCCAGCAGCTTGTCTGGGACAGGGGACACCGGGGAGCTGTTTTTT. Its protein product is CASSLSGTGDTGELFF.

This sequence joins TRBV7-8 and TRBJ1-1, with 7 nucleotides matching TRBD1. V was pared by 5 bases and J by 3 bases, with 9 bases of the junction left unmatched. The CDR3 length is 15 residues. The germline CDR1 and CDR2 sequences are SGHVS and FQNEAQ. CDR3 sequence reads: CASSPGGIPYTEAFF. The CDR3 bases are TGTGCCAGCAGCCCAGGGGGGATTCCGTACACTGAAGCTTTCTTT.

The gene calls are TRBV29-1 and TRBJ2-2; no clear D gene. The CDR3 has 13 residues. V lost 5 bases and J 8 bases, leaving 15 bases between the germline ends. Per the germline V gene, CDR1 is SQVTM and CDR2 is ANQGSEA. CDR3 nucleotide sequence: TGCAGCGTTCTCCCAGCCGGAGCGGGGGAGCTGTTTTTT. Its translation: CSVLPAGAGELFF.

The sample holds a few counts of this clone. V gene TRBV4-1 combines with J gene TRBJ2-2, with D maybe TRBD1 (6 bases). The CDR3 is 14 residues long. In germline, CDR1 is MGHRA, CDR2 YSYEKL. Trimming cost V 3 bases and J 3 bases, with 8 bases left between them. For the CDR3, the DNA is TGCGCCAGCAGCCATAACAGGGACACCGGGGAGCTGTTTTTT. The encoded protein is CASSHNRDTGELFF.

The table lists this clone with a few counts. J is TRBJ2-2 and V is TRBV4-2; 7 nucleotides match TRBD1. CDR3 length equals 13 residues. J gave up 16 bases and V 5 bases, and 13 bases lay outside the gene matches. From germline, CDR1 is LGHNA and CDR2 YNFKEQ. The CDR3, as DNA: TGTGCCAGCAGCTCACTTCCGACAGGGTTAGCGTTTTTT. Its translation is CASSSLPTGLAFF.

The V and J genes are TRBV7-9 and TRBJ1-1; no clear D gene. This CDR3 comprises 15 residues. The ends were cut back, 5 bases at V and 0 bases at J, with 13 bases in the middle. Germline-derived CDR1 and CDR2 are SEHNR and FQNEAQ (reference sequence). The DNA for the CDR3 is TGTGCCAGCAGCCCTCAAGCCTCCCTGAACACTGAAGCTTTCTTT. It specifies CASSPQASLNTEAFF.

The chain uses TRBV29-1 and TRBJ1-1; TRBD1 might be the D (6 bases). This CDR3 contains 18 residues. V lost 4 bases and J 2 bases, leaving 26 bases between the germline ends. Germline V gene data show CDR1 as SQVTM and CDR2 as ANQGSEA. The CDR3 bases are TGCAGCGTTGCACCTAAAGGGGGATGGGAGGGAGTCAACACTGAAGCTTTCTTT. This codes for CSVAPKGGWEGVNTEAFF.

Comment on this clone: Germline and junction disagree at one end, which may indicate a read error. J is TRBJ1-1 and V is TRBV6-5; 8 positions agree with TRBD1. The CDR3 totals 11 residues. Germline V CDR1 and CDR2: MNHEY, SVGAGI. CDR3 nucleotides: TGTGCCAGCAGCCGGGACAGGAGGCTTTCCTTT. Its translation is CASSRDRRLSF.

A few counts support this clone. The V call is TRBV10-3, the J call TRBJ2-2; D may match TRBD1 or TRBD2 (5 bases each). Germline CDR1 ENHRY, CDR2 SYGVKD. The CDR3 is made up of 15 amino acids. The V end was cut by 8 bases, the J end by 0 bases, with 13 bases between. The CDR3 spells CAIRDGGANTGELFF. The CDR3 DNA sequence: TGTGCCATCCGGGACGGTGGCGCGAACACCGGGGAGCTGTTTTTT.

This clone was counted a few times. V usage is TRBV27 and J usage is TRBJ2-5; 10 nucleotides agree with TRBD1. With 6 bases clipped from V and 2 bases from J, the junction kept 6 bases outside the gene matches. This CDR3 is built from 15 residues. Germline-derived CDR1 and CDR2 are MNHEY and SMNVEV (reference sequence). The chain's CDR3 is CASREGTGAQETQYF. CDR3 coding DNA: TGTGCCAGCAGGGAGGGGACAGGGGCACAAGAGACCCAGTACTTC.

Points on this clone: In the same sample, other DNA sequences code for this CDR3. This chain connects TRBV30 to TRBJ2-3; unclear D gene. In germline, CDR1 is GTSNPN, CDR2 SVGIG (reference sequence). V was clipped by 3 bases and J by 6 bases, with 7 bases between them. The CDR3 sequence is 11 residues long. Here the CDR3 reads CAWSLGDTQYF. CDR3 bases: TGTGCCTGGAGCCTAGGGGATACGCAGTATTTT.

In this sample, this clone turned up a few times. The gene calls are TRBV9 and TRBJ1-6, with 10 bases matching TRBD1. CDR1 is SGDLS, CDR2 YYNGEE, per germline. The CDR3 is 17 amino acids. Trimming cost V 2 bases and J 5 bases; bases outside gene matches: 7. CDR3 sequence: CASSVGDRGANNSPLHF. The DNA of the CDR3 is TGTGCCAGCAGCGTCGGGGACAGGGGTGCGAATAATTCACCCCTCCACTTT.

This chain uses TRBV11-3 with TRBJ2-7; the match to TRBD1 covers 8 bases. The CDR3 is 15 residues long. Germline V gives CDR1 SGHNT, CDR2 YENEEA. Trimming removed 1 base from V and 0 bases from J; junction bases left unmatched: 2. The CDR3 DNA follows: TGTGCCAGCAGCTTAGGACAGGGGAGCTCCTACGAGCAGTACTTC. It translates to CASSLGQGSSYEQYF.

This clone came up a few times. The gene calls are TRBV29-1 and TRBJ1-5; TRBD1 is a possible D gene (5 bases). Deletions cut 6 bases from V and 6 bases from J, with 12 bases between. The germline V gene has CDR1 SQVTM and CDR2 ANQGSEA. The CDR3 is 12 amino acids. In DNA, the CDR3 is TGCAGCGTCACCACCCAGGGTCAGCCCCAGCATTTT. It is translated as CSVTTQGQPQHF. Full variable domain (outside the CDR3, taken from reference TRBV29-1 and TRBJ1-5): SAVISQKPSRDICQRGTSLTIQCQVDSQVTMMFWYRQQPGQSLTLIATANQGSEATYESGFVIDKFPISRPNLTFSTLTVSNMSPEDSSIYLCSVTTQGQPQHFGDGTRLSIL.

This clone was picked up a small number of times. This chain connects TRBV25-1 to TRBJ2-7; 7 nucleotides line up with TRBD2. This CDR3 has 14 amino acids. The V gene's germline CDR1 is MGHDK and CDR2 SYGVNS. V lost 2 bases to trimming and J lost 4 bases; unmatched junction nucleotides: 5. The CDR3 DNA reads TGTGCCAGCAGTGAAGTTACAGCGGGGTACGAGCAGTACTTC. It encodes CASSEVTAGYEQYF.